A selection of T cell receptor beta chains follows, all from one sample in a study of blood T cells in healthy people across ages. TCRdb ran MiXCR on the 5' RACE reads and lists one entry per CDR3 protein. The sample has approximately 810,000 distinct CDR3 sequences; roughly 26% are singletons. The sequenced sample was blood. All receptors derive from a woman older than 75 in good health. CDR3s leave out the opening cysteine and the closing phenylalanine or tryptophan.

cdr3_aa | j_call | v_call
ASSRVGGPNNEQY | TRBJ2-7 | TRBV5-1
ASSYRRGRNEQF | TRBJ2-1 | TRBV6-5
ASSRRDRGYNEQF | TRBJ2-1 | TRBV7-2
ASSLLEGKDYGYT | TRBJ1-2 | TRBV5-1
ASIYRDWTNEQF | TRBJ2-1 | TRBV11-2
ASSFAGTNPQETQY | TRBJ2-5 | TRBV5-1
AWRTTSGGPPSYEQY | TRBJ2-7 | TRBV30
AISETGFNYGYT | TRBJ1-2 | TRBV6-5
ASSSWGPGELF | TRBJ2-2 | TRBV12-3/TRBV12-4
SVDLRGTDTQY | TRBJ2-3 | TRBV29-1
ASSLVGAPGTGELF | TRBJ2-2 | TRBV5-5
ASSQGSLNTEAF | TRBJ1-1 | TRBV14
ASSYGDRLNEKLF | TRBJ1-4 | TRBV6-5
ATVHDLNTEAF | TRBJ1-1 | TRBV15
SARPTWDRRAPGNQPQH | TRBJ1-5 | TRBV20-1
ASSLGRGLGQGGYNEQF | TRBJ2-1 | TRBV7-2
ASSGSSGSTIY | TRBJ1-3 | TRBV9